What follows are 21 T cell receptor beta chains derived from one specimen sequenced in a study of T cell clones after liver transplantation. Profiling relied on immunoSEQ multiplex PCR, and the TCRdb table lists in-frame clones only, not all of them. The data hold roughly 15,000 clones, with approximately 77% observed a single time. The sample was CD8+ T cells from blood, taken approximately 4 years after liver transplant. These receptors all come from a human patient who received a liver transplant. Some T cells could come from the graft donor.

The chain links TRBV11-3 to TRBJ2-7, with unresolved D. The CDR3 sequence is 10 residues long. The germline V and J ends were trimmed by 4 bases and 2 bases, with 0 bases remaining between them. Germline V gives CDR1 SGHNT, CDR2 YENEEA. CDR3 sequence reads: CASSSYEQYF. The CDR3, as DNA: TGTGCCAGCAGCTCCTACGAGCAGTACTTC.

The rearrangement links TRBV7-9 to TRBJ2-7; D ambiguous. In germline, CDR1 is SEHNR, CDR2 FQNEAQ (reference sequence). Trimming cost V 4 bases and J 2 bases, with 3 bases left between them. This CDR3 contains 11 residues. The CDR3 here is CASSSAYEQYF. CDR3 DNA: TGTGCCAGCAGCTCAGCCTACGAGCAGTACTTC.

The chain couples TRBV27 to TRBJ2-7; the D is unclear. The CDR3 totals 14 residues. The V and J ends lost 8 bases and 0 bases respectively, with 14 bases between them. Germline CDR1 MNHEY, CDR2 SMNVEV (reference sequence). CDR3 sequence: CASCPAPSSYEQYF. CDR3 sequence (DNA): TGTGCCAGCTGCCCGGCGCCGAGCTCCTACGAGCAGTACTTC.

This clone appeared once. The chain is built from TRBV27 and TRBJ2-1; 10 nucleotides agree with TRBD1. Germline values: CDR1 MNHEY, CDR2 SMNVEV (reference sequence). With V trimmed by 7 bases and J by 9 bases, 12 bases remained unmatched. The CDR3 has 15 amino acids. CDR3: CASTSTGTGVGEQFF. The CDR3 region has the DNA TGTGCCAGCACTTCTACCGGGACAGGGGTTGGTGAGCAGTTCTTC.

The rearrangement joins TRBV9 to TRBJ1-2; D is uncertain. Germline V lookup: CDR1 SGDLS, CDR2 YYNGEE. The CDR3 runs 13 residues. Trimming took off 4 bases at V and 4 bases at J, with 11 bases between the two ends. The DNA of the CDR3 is TGTGCCAGCAGCCACGGGGTTCCCTATGGCTACACCTTC. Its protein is CASSHGVPYGYTF.

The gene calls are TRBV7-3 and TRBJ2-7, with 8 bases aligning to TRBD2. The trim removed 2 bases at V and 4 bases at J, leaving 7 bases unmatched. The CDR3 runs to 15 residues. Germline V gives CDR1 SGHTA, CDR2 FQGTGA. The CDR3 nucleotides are TGTGCCAGCAGCTTAGCTCTAGCGGGTTGGTACGAGCAGTACTTC. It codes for CASSLALAGWYEQYF.

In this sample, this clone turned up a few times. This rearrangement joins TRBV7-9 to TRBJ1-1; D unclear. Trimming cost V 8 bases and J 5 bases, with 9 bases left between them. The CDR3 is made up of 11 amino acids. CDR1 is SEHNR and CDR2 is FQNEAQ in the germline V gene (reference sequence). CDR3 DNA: TGTGCCAGCTTAGGCACGACTGAAGCTTTCTTT. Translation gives CASLGTTEAFF.

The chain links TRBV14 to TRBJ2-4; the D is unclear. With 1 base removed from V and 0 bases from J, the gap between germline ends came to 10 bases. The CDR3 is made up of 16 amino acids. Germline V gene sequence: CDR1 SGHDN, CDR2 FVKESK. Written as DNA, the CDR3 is TGTGCCAGCAGCCAAGGGAGCTCGCTAGCCAAAAACATTCAGTACTTC. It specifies CASSQGSSLAKNIQYF.

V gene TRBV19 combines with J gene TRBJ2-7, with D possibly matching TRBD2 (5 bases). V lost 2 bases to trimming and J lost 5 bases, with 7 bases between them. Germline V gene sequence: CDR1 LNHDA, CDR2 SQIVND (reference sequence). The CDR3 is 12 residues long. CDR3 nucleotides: TGTGCCAGTAGTATAAGAGGGCACGAGCAGTACTTC. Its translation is CASSIRGHEQYF.

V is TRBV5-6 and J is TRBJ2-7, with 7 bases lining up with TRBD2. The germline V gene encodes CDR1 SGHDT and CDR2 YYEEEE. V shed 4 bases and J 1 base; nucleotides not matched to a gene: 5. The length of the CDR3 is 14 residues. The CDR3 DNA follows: TGTGCCAGCAGCCAGACCGGGAGGTCCTACGAGCAGTACTTC. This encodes CASSQTGRSYEQYF.

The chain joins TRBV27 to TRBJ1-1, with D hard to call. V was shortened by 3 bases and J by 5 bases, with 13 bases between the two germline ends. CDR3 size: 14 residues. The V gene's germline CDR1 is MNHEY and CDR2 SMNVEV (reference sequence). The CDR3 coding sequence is TGTGCCAGCAGTTTGGCCGGCATAAGTACTGAAGCTTTCTTT. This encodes CASSLAGISTEAFF.

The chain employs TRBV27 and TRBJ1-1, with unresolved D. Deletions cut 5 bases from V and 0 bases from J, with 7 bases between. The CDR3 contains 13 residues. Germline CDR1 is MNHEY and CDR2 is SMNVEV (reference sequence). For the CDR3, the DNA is TGTGCCAGCAGTGGACTCATGAACACTGAAGCTTTCTTT. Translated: CASSGLMNTEAFF.

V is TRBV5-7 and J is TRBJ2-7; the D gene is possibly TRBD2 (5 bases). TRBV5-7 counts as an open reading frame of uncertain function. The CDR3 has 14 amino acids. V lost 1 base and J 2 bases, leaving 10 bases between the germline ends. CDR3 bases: TGTGCCAGCAGCTTGAATCTAGCCCCCTACGAGCAGTACTTC. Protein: CASSLNLAPYEQYF.

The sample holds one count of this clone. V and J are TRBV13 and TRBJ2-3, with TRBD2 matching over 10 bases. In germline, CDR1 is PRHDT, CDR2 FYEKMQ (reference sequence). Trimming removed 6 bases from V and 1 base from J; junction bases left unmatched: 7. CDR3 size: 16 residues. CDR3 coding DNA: TGTGCCAGCAGGTTCTCGAGCGGGAGGGGCACAGATACGCAGTATTTT. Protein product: CASRFSSGRGTDTQYF.

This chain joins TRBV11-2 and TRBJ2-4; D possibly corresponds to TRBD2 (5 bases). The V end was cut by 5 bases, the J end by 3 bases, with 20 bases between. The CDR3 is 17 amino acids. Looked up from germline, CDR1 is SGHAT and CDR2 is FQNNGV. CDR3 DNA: TGTGCCAGCAGCCCCCCGAGCGGTGGATTGGACAAAAACATTCAGTACTTC. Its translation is CASSPPSGGLDKNIQYF.

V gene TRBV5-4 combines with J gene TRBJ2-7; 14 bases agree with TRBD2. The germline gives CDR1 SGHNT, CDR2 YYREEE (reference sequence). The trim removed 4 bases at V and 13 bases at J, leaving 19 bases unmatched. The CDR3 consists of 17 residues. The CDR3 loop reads CASSTWGTSGSGSLNYF. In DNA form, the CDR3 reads TGTGCCAGCAGCACCTGGGGGACTAGCGGGAGCGGATCGCTGAATTACTTC.

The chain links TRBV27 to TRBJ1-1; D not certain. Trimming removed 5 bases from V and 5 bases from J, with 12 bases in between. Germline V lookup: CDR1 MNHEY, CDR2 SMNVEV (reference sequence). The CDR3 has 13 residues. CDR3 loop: CASSPGLGTEAFF. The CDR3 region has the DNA TGTGCCAGCAGTCCAGGCTTGGGGACTGAAGCTTTCTTT.

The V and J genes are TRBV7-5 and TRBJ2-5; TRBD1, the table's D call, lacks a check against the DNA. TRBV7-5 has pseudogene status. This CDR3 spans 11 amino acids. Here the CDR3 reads CVRSTQETQYF. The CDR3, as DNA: TGTGTCAGAAGCACACAAGAGACCCAGTACTTC.

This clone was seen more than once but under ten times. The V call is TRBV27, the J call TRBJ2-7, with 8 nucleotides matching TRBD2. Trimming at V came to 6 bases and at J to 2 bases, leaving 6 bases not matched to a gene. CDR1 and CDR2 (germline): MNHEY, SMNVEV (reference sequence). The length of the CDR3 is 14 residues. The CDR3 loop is CASSQSGSTYEQYF. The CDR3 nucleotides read TGTGCCAGCAGCCAAAGCGGGAGTACCTACGAGCAGTACTTC.

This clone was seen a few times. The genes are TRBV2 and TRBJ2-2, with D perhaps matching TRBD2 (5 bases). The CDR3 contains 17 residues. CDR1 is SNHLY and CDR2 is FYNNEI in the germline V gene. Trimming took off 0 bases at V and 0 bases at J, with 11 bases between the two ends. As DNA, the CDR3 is TGTGCCAGCAGTGAAGCTCAAGCGGCAACGAACACCGGGGAGCTGTTTTTT. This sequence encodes CASSEAQAATNTGELFF.

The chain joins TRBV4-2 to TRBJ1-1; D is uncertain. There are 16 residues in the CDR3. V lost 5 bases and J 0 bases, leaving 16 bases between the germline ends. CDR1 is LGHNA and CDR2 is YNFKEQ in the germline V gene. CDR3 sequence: CASSSVSGSMNTEAFF. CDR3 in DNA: TGTGCCAGCAGCTCGGTGTCGGGGTCCATGAACACTGAAGCTTTCTTT.